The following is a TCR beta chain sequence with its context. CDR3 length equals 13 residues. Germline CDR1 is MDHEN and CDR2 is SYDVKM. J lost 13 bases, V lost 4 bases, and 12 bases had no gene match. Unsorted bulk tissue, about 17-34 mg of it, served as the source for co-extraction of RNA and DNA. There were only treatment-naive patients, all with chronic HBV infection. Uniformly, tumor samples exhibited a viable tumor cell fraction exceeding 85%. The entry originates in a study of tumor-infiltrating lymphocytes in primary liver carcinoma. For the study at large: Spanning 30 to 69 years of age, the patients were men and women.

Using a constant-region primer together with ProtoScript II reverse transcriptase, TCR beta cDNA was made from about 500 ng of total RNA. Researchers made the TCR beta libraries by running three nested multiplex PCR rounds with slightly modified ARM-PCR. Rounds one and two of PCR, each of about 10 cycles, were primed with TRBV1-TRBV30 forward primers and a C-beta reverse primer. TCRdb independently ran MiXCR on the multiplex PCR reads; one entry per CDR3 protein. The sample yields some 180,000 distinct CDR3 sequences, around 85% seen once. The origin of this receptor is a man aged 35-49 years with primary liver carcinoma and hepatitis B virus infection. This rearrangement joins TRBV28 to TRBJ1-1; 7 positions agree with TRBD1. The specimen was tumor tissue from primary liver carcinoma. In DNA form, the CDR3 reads TGTGCCAGCAGTTCACCTGCTACAGGGGCAGGTTTCTTT. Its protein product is CASSSPATGAGFF.